This TCR beta chain was observed in a study of blood T cell repertoires in COVID-19. The ends lost 1 base at V and 10 bases at J; junction bases unmatched: 3. Per the germline V gene, CDR1 is LGHDT and CDR2 is YNNKEL (reference sequence). The CDR3 is 13 amino acids. Sequenced by immunoSEQ multiplex PCR; TCRdb stores in-frame clones only, minus some. The sample records 250,000 to 350,000 clones, around 87% being singletons. The rearrangement uses TRBV3-1 (or the pseudogene TRBV3-2) and TRBJ1-2; 10 bases are shared with TRBD1. Sequencing input: PBMCs or T cells enriched from blood (not recorded which). The sequence derives from a woman in her twenties or thirties who had recovered from COVID-19. The CDR3 is CASSQGDRGLYTF. In DNA form, the CDR3 reads TGTGCCAGCAGCCAAGGGGACAGGGGTCTCTACACCTTC.